This is a list of T cell receptor beta chains from one sample in a study of blood T cell repertoires in COVID-19. Method: immunoSEQ multiplex PCR; TCRdb's copy keeps in-frame clones and lacks some. The table lists about 64,000 clones, around four fifths of them singletons. The sequenced material came from peripheral blood. These receptors came from a human donor in a cohort sampled during active COVID-19. Each CDR3 is given with its conserved first and last residue. Each record gives: D gene, V gene, J gene, clone size, CDR3 DNA, CDR3 protein. A D gene is named only where the DNA matches it firmly. A clone size is listed for some rows: how often the clone was seen (once, few, many), or a class if it is expanded.

>.|TRBV27|TRBJ1-5|few
TGTGCCAGCAGTTTATGGCCAAGCAATCAGCCCCAGCATTTT
CASSLWPSNQPQHF
>.|TRBV6-6|TRBJ1-5|.
TGTGCCAGCAGTTACTCGCCAACAGCGGGGCAGCCCCAGCATTTT
CASSYSPTAGQPQHF
>TRBD1|TRBV10-3|TRBJ2-6|.
TGTGCCATCAGTAAGGACAGGGGGCCCTCTGGGGCCAACGTCCTGACTTTC
CAISKDRGPSGANVLTF
>.|TRBV6-5|TRBJ2-1|.
TGTGCCACCGGGGTTTACAATGAGCAGTTCTTC
CATGVYNEQFF
>TRBD1|TRBV5-1|TRBJ1-2|.
TGCGCCAGCGGAGGACAGGGGTCCTATGGCTACACCTTC
CASGGQGSYGYTF
>.|TRBV4-1|TRBJ1-3|.
TGCGCCAGCAGCCAAGACATCTCTGGAAACACCATATATTTT
CASSQDISGNTIYF
>.|TRBV27|TRBJ2-2|.
TGTGCCAGCAGTTCTAAAGGGCCGCGGGCCGGGGAGCTGTTTTTT
CASSSKGPRAGELFF
>.|TRBV3-1/TRBV3-2|TRBJ1-3|.
TGTGCCAGCACCCGACGGGGGACTCCACTCTCTGGAAACACCATATATTTT
CASTRRGTPLSGNTIYF
>.|TRBV2|TRBJ1-2|.
TGTGCCAGCATCCTTAGAGGGAATTCTGATGGCTACACCTTC
CASILRGNSDGYTF
>TRBD2|TRBV29-1|TRBJ2-7|.
TGCAGAGTAGCGGGAGAGGACGAGCAGTACTTC
CRVAGEDEQYF
>.|TRBV12-5|TRBJ1-1|.
TGTGCTAGTGGTTTGTGGTTGAGTTCGAACACTGAAGCTTTCTTT
CASGLWLSSNTEAFF
>TRBD1|TRBV27|TRBJ1-2|.
TGTGCCAGCAGTTCCGCCGACAGGGTTTATGGCTACACCTTC
CASSSADRVYGYTF
>TRBD1|TRBV25-1|TRBJ1-5|.
TGTGCCAGCAGCCAGACAGGGTCTTTGAATCAGCCCCAGCATTTT
CASSQTGSLNQPQHF
>TRBD1|TRBV10-1|TRBJ1-5|once
TGCGCCAGCAGTCCCGGAGACAGGGGTAGCAATCAGCCCCAGCATTTT
CASSPGDRGSNQPQHF
>TRBD1|TRBV11-2|TRBJ1-3|.
TGTGCCAGCAGACGGACAGGGTCTGGAAACACCATATATTTT
CASRRTGSGNTIYF
>.|TRBV6-5|TRBJ2-5|.
TGTGCCAGCAGAGGCGGGGCATCAAAAGAGACCCAGTACTTC
CASRGGASKETQYF
>.|TRBV20-1|TRBJ1-2|few
TGCAGTGCTAGTGGGCAGGTTTATGGCTACACCTTC
CSASGQVYGYTF
>TRBD1|TRBV9|TRBJ2-2|.
TGTGCCAGCAGCGCGGGGAGGGGACAGGGATCGGTCACCGGGGAGCTGTTTTTT
CASSAGRGQGSVTGELFF
>TRBD2|TRBV5-1|TRBJ2-5|.
TGCGCCAGCAGCTATGAGGAGACTAGCGGGGGGGAGACCCAGTACTTC
CASSYEETSGGETQYF
>TRBD2|TRBV5-1|TRBJ2-5|.
TGCGCCAGCATTGAAAGCGGGGGTTACCAAGAGACCCAGTACTTC
CASIESGGYQETQYF
>.|TRBV5-6|TRBJ1-1|.
TGTGCCAGCAGCCCCCTGGGGGAGGGCCCTAGCACTGAAGCTTTCTTT
CASSPLGEGPSTEAFF
>TRBD2|TRBV28|TRBJ2-7|.
TGTGCCAGCAGCCCCGGGAGGCCGTGGGAGCAGTACTTC
CASSPGRPWEQYF
>TRBD2|TRBV9|TRBJ2-5|.
TGTGCCAGCAGCGTAGGGACTAGCGGGGGGGAGACCCAGTACTTC
CASSVGTSGGETQYF
>TRBD2|TRBV5-1|TRBJ2-3|.
TGCGCCAGTGAACTGGGACTAGCGGCGCGCACAGATACGCAGTATTTT
CASELGLAARTDTQYF
>.|TRBV23-1|TRBJ2-7|few
TGCGCCAGCAGTTACTACCGGGACAAGGGGCCCTACGAGCAGTACTTC
CASSYYRDKGPYEQYF
>.|TRBV7-9|TRBJ1-4|.
TGTTTGTGCGAGTCTAATGAAAAACTGTTTTTT
CLCESNEKLFF
>.|TRBV6-4|TRBJ2-1|.
TGTGCCAGCAGTGCCCGGACATACAATGAGCAGTTCTTC
CASSARTYNEQFF
>.|TRBV7-9|TRBJ1-1|once
TGTGCCAGCAGCTTAAGGGAGGGCGAGAACACTGAAGCTTTCTTT
CASSLREGENTEAFF
>.|TRBV10-3|TRBJ1-2|.
TGTGCCATCAGCCTCAGGGATAACTATGGCTACACCTTC
CAISLRDNYGYTF
>TRBD1|TRBV30|TRBJ1-5|.
TGTGCCTGGAGCGTACAGGGGGCTTGGAGCAATCAGCCCCAGCATTTT
CAWSVQGAWSNQPQHF
>.|TRBV5-8|TRBJ1-6|few
TGTGCCAGTCGACAGACCCTCTATAATTCACCCCTCCACTTT
CASRQTLYNSPLHF